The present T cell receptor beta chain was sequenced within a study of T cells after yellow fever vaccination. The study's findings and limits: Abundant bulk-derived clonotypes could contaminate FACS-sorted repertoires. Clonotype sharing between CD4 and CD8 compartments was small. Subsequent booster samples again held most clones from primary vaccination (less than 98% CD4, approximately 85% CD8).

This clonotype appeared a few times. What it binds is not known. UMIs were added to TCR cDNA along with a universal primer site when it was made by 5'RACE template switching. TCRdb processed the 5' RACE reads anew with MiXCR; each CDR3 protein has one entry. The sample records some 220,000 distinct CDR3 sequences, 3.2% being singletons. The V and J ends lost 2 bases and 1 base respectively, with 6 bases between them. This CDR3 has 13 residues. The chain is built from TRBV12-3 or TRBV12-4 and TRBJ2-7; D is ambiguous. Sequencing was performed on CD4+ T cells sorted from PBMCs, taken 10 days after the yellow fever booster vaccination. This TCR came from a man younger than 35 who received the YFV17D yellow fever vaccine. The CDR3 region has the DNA TGTGCCAGCAGTTTAAGGCGGTCCTACGAGCAGTACTTC. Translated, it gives CASSLRRSYEQYF.